One sample yielded the 21 T cell receptor delta chains listed below, sequenced in a study of gamma-delta T cells after stem cell transplantation. TCRdb re-called clones from the RT-PCR reads via CATT. The sample shows under 1,500 delta-chain clones, around 16% of them seen only once. Material: gamma-delta T cells. These TCRs come from a human donor. It is not recorded whose cells these are; they may come from a transplant donor.

About this clone: A single base is all that separates this from a far larger clone, so a read error is likely. Other DNA variants within this sample encode the same CDR3. The V gene is TRDV2, the J gene TRDJ1, with 8 positions matching TRDD3. CDR1 and CDR2 (germline): GEAIGNYY, EKD. CDR3 length: 17 residues. The CDR3 nucleotides read TGTGCATGTGACACCGTACTGGGGGCCCCGGTCACCGATAAACTCATCTTT. It specifies CACDTVLGAPVTDKLIF.

The J gene is TRDJ1, the V gene TRDV2, with TRDD3 matching 11 bases. This CDR3 is built from 20 residues. The germline V gene has CDR1 GEAIGNYY and CDR2 EKD. V lost 3 bases, J lost 0 bases, and 17 bases stayed unmatched. The CDR3 DNA reads as TGTGCCTGTGACCCCGTAGGAGTACTGGGGGATATCAGGTACACCGATAAACTCATCTTT. Translated: CACDPVGVLGDIRYTDKLIF.

The CDR3 bases are TGTGCCTGTGACACCGGGGGGATACGCAGCTCCTGGGACACCCGACAGATGTTTTTC. Protein product: CACDTGGIRSSWDTRQMFF. V and J are TRDV2 and TRDJ3; 10 bases are a match to TRDD3. Germline-derived CDR1 and CDR2 are GEAIGNYY and EKD. With V trimmed by 0 bases and J by 0 bases, 4 bases remained unmatched. This CDR3 has 19 residues.

Notes on this clone: TCRdb has a much larger clone's protein, which differs at residue 18 from the translation of this DNA, likely because of a read error; what is shown is the protein translated from the DNA. The chain combines TRDV1 with TRDJ1; D is perhaps TRDD3 (6 bases). CDR3 length equals 20 residues. CDR1 TSWWSYY and CDR2 QGS come from the germline V gene. The CDR3 loop reads CALGELGPRPPRPGEYKPIF. Written as DNA, the CDR3 is TGTGCTCTTGGGGAACTAGGTCCCAGGCCGCCCCGGCCGGGGGAATATAAACCCATCTTT.

Concerning this clone itself: This sample includes further DNA sequences coding for the same CDR3. This chain connects TRDV2 to TRDJ1; 12 bases align to TRDD3. The ends lost 0 bases at V and 0 bases at J; junction bases unmatched: 16. Germline V gene data show CDR1 as GEAIGNYY and CDR2 as EKD. CDR3 length: 21 residues. CDR3 nucleotides: TGTGCCTGTGACACCTTACTGGGGGATACTCAAATCCCCAACTACACCGATAAACTCATCTTT. Protein product: CACDTLLGDTQIPNYTDKLIF.

This clone was counted between two and nine times. A far larger clone is just one base off, so this is likely a read error. Other DNA sequences in the same sample also yield this CDR3. The V and J genes are TRDV2 and TRDJ1; 7 bases match TRDD3. The germline V gene has CDR1 GEAIGNYY and CDR2 EKD. The V gene end was trimmed by 7 bases and the J gene end by 7 bases; junction bases not matched to a gene: 17. The CDR3 is 15 residues long. The CDR3: CACDYLRGGMSKLIF. CDR3 bases: TGTGCCTGCGACTACCTACGTGGGGGGATGAGTAAACTCATCTTT.

This chain connects TRDV2 to TRDJ3, with 11 nucleotides matching TRDD3. CDR1 is GEAIGNYY, CDR2 EKD, per germline. This CDR3 has 18 residues. V trimming: 0 bases; J trimming: 2 bases; junction bases outside the gene matches: 2. Here the CDR3 DNA reads TGTGCCTGTGACACCGTACTGGGGGATACCTGGGACACCCGACAGATGTTTTTC. This gives the protein CACDTVLGDTWDTRQMFF.

For this clone: A much larger clone lies one base from this, so it may be a read error. The chain is built from TRDV2 and TRDJ1; D possibly corresponds to TRDD3 (5 bases). V gave up 1 base and J gave up 11 bases, with 34 bases separating them. CDR1 and CDR2 from the germline V gene are GEAIGNYY and EKD. The CDR3 loop spans 19 amino acids. The CDR3 sequence: CACDTVGQRKLEGAVNLIF. The CDR3 DNA follows: TGTGCCTGTGACACGGTAGGGCAGCGGAAGCTTGAGGGGGCCGTCAACCTCATCTTT.

This clone was counted a few times. The chain links TRDV2 to TRDJ1; 7 positions agree with TRDD3. Trimming took 6 bases from V and 0 from J; bases not matched to a gene: 3. The length of the CDR3 is 13 residues. Germline V CDR1 and CDR2: GEAIGNYY, EKD. The CDR3 nucleotides read TGTGCCTGTCTGGGGGCCCACACCGATAAACTCATCTTT. Its protein is CACLGAHTDKLIF.

The chain links TRDV2 to TRDJ1; maybe TRDD3 (5 bases). Germline V gene lookup returns CDR1 GEAIGNYY and CDR2 EKD. Trimming shortened V by 3 bases and J by 0 bases, and 22 bases separated the two germline ends. The length of the CDR3 is 18 residues. CDR3 region: CACDPIAEGVPYTDKLIF. In nucleotides, the CDR3 is TGTGCCTGTGACCCCATAGCGGAGGGGGTCCCGTACACCGATAAACTCATCTTT.

This clone turned up a few times. Its ends do not fully match the called genes, so a read error is possible. This chain uses TRDV2 with TRDJ1, with 7 bases lining up with TRDD3. The CDR3 is made up of 15 amino acids. Per germline, CDR1 GEAIGNYY and CDR2 EKD. CDR3: CACGYLRGGMSKLIF. CDR3 nucleotides: TGTGCCTGTGGCTACCTACGTGGGGGGATGAGTAAACTCATTTTT.

Concerning this clone: A far larger clone is a single base away, which makes a read error likely. The same CDR3 also results from other DNA sequences found in this sample. V is TRDV2 and J is TRDJ1; D possibly corresponds to TRDD3 (6 bases). Germline CDR1 and CDR2: GEAIGNYY and EKD. V was cut by 7 bases and J by 3 bases, with 20 bases left in between. This CDR3 has 15 amino acids. For the CDR3, the DNA is TGTGCCTGCGAACCCCTGGGGTACAGGGCCGATAAACTCATCTTT. Its translation: CACEPLGYRADKLIF.

This clone occurred a few times. The junction departs from germline at one end; a sequencing error may be responsible. This same CDR3 is encoded by further DNA sequences in the sample. This chain connects TRDV2 to TRDJ1; the match to TRDD3 covers 8 bases. This CDR3 spans 19 amino acids. The germline V gene has CDR1 GEAIGNYY and CDR2 EKD. For the CDR3, the DNA is TGTGCCTGTGACACCGTTCCCCCGGGGGATAAAGTTGTTACCGATAAGCTCATCTTT. This gives the protein CACDTVPPGDKVVTDKLIF.

This clone is medium-sized by share. This chain joins TRDV1 and TRDJ1; 12 nucleotides line up with TRDD3. J gave up 3 bases and V 0 bases, and 11 bases lay outside the gene matches. CDR3 length: 19 amino acids. The V gene's germline CDR1 is TSWWSYY and CDR2 QGS. Written as DNA, the CDR3 is TGTGCTCTTGGGGAACTACCCCGGTACTGGGGGATACTACCCGATAAACTCATCTTT. This translates into CALGELPRYWGILPDKLIF.

The J gene is TRDJ1, the V gene TRDV2; 10 bases align to TRDD3. The CDR3 sequence is 16 residues long. Germline values: CDR1 GEAIGNYY, CDR2 EKD. J gave up 5 bases and V 3 bases, and 11 bases lay outside the gene matches. The CDR3, as DNA: TGTGCCTGTGACGCTTGGGGGATACAGGCGGGGGATAAACTCATCTTT. Translated, it gives CACDAWGIQAGDKLIF.

Remarks on this clone: A junction boundary mismatches the germline segment, possibly from a read error. V gene TRDV2 combines with J gene TRDJ1; 12 bases line up with TRDD3. CDR1 is GEAIGNYY, CDR2 EKD, per germline. CDR3 length: 19 amino acids. The CDR3 protein is CACDAITGGYPRYTDNLIF. The CDR3 nucleotides read TGTGCCTGTGACGCTATCACTGGGGGATACCCGAGGTACACCGATAACCTCATCTTT.

Judged by abundance, this clone is medium-sized. The chain links TRDV2 to TRDJ1; TRDD3 matches at 7 bases. In germline, CDR1 is GEAIGNYY, CDR2 EKD. CDR3 length equals 19 residues. Trimming removed 0 bases from V and 0 bases from J; junction bases left unmatched: 15. Written as DNA, the CDR3 is TGTGCCTGTGACACCGTCAGTCGGGGGGATCCGGCTGACACCGATAAACTCATCTTT. It is translated as CACDTVSRGDPADTDKLIF.

This clone was found a few times. A far bigger clonotype differs at one base, so this is likely a read error. The identical CDR3 is also encoded by other nucleotide sequences in the sample. V usage is TRDV2 and J usage is TRDJ1; 7 nucleotides match TRDD3. The germline V gene has CDR1 GEAIGNYY and CDR2 EKD. This CDR3 has 15 residues. V lost 4 bases and J lost 3; bases outside the gene matches: 10. CDR3 sequence: CACEPLGYRADKLIF. The DNA of the CDR3 is TGTGCCTGTGAACCACTGGGGTACAGGGCCGATAAACTCATCTTT.

J is TRDJ1 and V is TRDV1; D may match TRDD2 or TRDD3 (7 bases each). CDR3 length: 24 residues. Germline lookup yields CDR1 TSWWSYY and CDR2 QGS. V gave up 0 bases and J gave up 0 bases, with 35 bases separating them. The CDR3 spells CALGELPNFLLEGIGVGYTDKLIF. In DNA, the CDR3 is TGTGCTCTTGGGGAACTTCCAAATTTCCTACTCGAGGGGATAGGAGTCGGGTACACCGATAAACTCATCTTT.

This clone has just a few counts. V and J are TRDV2 and TRDJ1, with 8 bases identical to TRDD3. The CDR3 spans 15 residues. J gave up 1 base and V 3 bases, and 6 bases lay outside the gene matches. Germline V gives CDR1 GEAIGNYY, CDR2 EKD. The CDR3 is CACDPLGETTDKLIF. The CDR3 nucleotides are TGTGCCTGTGACCCTCTGGGGGAGACCACCGATAAACTCATCTTT.

This clone showed up just a few times. This rearrangement joins TRDV2 to TRDJ1; 11 nucleotides line up with TRDD3. Germline V CDR1 and CDR2: GEAIGNYY, EKD. The trim removed 0 bases at V and 1 base at J, leaving 12 bases unmatched. This CDR3 has 19 amino acids. CDR3 residues: CACDTVNGGYGSVTDKLIF. CDR3 DNA: TGTGCCTGTGACACCGTTAATGGGGGATACGGTTCGGTCACCGATAAACTCATCTTT.